This T cell receptor (beta chain) appears in the sequencing data of a study of OX40 agonist ivuxolimab in advanced cancers. Findings and caveats of the study: Some of the nonresponding patients also showed low levels of normalized T-cell clonal expansion.

TCRdb's copy holds only in-frame clones and misses some; the assay was immunoSEQ multiplex PCR. The sample shows over 50,000 clones, roughly 80% of them seen only once. A remark on this clone: What it recognizes is unknown.

The V segment lost 6 bases and the J segment 8 bases; nucleotides outside the gene matches: 15. The CDR3 runs 15 residues. Per germline, CDR1 MDHEN and CDR2 SYDVKM. Source: CD4+ or CD8+ T cells sorted from blood, taken in a trial of the OX40 agonist ivuxolimab. This rearrangement joins TRBV28 to TRBJ1-2, with 7 nucleotides matching TRBD1. This TCR was recovered from an adult with an advanced solid tumor such as melanoma, head and neck, liver or kidney cancer. Written as DNA, the CDR3 is TGTGCCAGCAGCCCCTTTGGCACAGGGGAATTCGGCTACACCTTC. It codes for CASSPFGTGEFGYTF.